Presented here are 21 T cell receptor beta chains from one specimen sequenced in a study of immune cell composition in non-small cell lung cancer. The table came from immunoSEQ multiplex PCR; TCRdb's copy has only in-frame clones and leaves some out. The data contain 11,000 or so clones, around 60% of them singletons. The specimen was lung tumor tissue. These TCRs come from a human donor with non-small cell lung cancer.

V usage is TRBV5-1 and J usage is TRBJ2-1; TRBD2 matches at 14 bases. Germline V gene data show CDR1 as SGHRS and CDR2 as YFSETQ. After removal of 8 bases from V and 0 bases from J, the junction contained 10 bases not matched to a gene. CDR3 size: 18 residues. In nucleotides, the CDR3 is TGCGCCAGGCAGGGACTAGCGGGAGACGCGGGCTCCTACAATGAGCAGTTCTTC. Amino acid sequence: CARQGLAGDAGSYNEQFF. Drawing the rest from reference TRBV5-1 and TRBJ2-1, the complete variable domain is KAGVTQTPRYLIKTRGQQVTLSCSPISGHRSVSWYQQTPGQGLQFLFEYFSETQRNKGNFPGRFSGRQFSNSRSEMNVSTLELGDSALYLCARQGLAGDAGSYNEQFFGPGTRLTVL.

As for this clone: This same CDR3 is encoded by further DNA sequences in the sample. V and J are TRBV4-2 and TRBJ1-1, with a tentative D call TRBD1 (5 bases). Trimming cost V 1 base and J 3 bases, with 6 bases left between them. Germline assignment: CDR1 LGHNA and CDR2 YNFKEQ. This CDR3 spans 13 amino acids. The CDR3 is CASSQVRDTEAFF. The CDR3 DNA reads TGTGCCAGCAGCCAAGTCAGGGACACTGAAGCTTTCTTT.

The chain employs TRBV18 and TRBJ1-1; D remains ambiguous. The V end was cut by 0 bases, the J end by 1 base, with 12 bases between. Germline CDR1 is KGHSH and CDR2 is LQKENI. The CDR3 consists of 16 residues. Written as DNA, the CDR3 is TGTGCCAGCTCACCACCGACGAGAACAGAGAACACTGAAGCTTTCTTT. Translated: CASSPPTRTENTEAFF.

This chain joins TRBV27 and TRBJ2-7; no firm D call. This CDR3 comprises 14 residues. V lost 5 bases, J lost 2 bases, and 13 bases lay in between. From germline, CDR1 is MNHEY and CDR2 SMNVEV (reference sequence). DNA of the CDR3: TGTGCCAGCAGTCCCCGACTGCCTCCCTACGAGCAGTACTTC. This translates into CASSPRLPPYEQYF.

A few counts support this clone. J is TRBJ1-5 and V is TRBV6-6; the D is unclear. The CDR3 length is 12 residues. Looked up from germline, CDR1 is MNHNY and CDR2 is SVGAGI (reference sequence). V gave up 7 bases and J gave up 7 bases, with 11 bases separating them. The CDR3: CASTVAGQPQHF. CDR3 in DNA: TGTGCCAGCACAGTAGCGGGGCAGCCCCAGCATTTT.

The chain is built from TRBV5-5 and TRBJ1-2; no reliable D call. V lost 1 base to trimming and J lost 1 base, with 8 bases between them. This CDR3 has 14 residues. Germline values: CDR1 SGHKS, CDR2 YYEKEE (reference sequence). CDR3: CASSLPGLNYGYTF. In nucleotides, the CDR3 is TGTGCCAGCAGCTTGCCAGGACTTAACTATGGCTACACCTTC. Variable domain in full (rest from reference TRBV5-5 and TRBJ1-2): DAGVTQSPTHLIKTRGQQVTLRCSPISGHKSVSWYQQVLGQGPQFIFQYYEKEERGRGNFPDRFSARQFPNYSSELNVNALLLGDSALYLCASSLPGLNYGYTFGSGTRLTVV.

This clone came up once. The gene calls are TRBV29-1 and TRBJ2-5, with TRBD1 identical over 7 bases. CDR1 SQVTM and CDR2 ANQGSEA come from the germline V gene. The ends lost 7 bases at V and 7 bases at J; junction bases unmatched: 12. The CDR3 spans 13 residues. The CDR3 DNA reads as TGCAGCGCCCTCGACAGGGTCGGTGGGACCCAGTACTTC. This sequence encodes CSALDRVGGTQYF.

This chain uses TRBV27 with TRBJ2-7, with 8 bases identical to TRBD2. With 2 bases clipped from V and 2 bases from J, the junction kept 5 bases outside the gene matches. The germline V gene has CDR1 MNHEY and CDR2 SMNVEV (reference sequence). CDR3 length equals 15 residues. CDR3 DNA sequence: TGTGCCAGCAGTTTAGTCAGCGGGAGCCCCTACGAGCAGTACTTC. This gives the protein CASSLVSGSPYEQYF.

The chain is built from TRBV15 and TRBJ1-4, with D perhaps TRBD1 (6 bases). Germline V CDR1 and CDR2: LNHNV, YYDKDF (reference sequence). V lost 5 bases, J lost 3 bases, and 19 bases lay in between. The CDR3 is 17 residues long. CDR3 sequence: CATSGFTGITSNEKLFF. The CDR3 region has the DNA TGTGCCACCAGCGGCTTTACAGGGATTACGTCTAATGAAAAACTGTTTTTT. The variable domain in full, completed from reference TRBV15 and TRBJ1-4, reads DAMVIQNPRYQVTQFGKPVTLSCSQTLNHNVMYWYQQKSSQAPKLLFHYYDKDFNNEADTPDNFQSRRPNTSFCFLDIRSPGLGDTAMYLCATSGFTGITSNEKLFFGSGTQLSVL.

V and J are TRBV6-6 and TRBJ2-5, with D possibly TRBD2 on 6 matching bases. The CDR3 runs to 13 residues. CDR1 is MNHNY and CDR2 is SVGAGI in the germline V gene (reference sequence). V was clipped by 4 bases and J by 2 bases, with 8 bases between them. The CDR3 loop is CASSWRVQETQYF. The CDR3 DNA follows: TGTGCCAGCAGTTGGAGGGTGCAAGAGACCCAGTACTTC.

The chain links TRBV5-1 to TRBJ2-1; D is perhaps TRBD2 (6 bases). Trimming pared 4 bases from V and 3 bases from J, leaving 20 bases between. Germline CDR1 reads SGHRS; CDR2 reads YFSETQ. The CDR3 is 17 amino acids. The CDR3 sequence is CASSPRDTSRSYNEQFF. Here the CDR3 DNA reads TGCGCCAGCAGCCCCCGCGATACTAGCCGGAGCTACAATGAGCAGTTCTTC.

This clone was picked up one time. The chain is built from TRBV20-1 and TRBJ2-5; D gene uncertain. CDR3 size: 11 residues. Germline V CDR1 and CDR2: DFQATT, SNEGSKA (reference sequence). Trimming left V 5 bases short and J 5 bases short, with 9 bases between. CDR3 sequence (DNA): TGCAGTGCTTCGGTTTGGGAGACCCAGTACTTC. The encoded protein is CSASVWETQYF.

The chain carries TRBV6-1 and TRBJ1-4; a weak D match, TRBD1 (5 bases). Per the germline V gene, CDR1 is MNHNS and CDR2 is SASEGT. Trimming left V 3 bases short and J 3 bases short, with 5 bases between. The CDR3 totals 13 residues. The DNA for the CDR3 is TGTGCCAGCAGTGAGACAGCTAATGAAAAACTGTTTTTT. Translated: CASSETANEKLFF.

This chain joins TRBV5-8 and TRBJ2-3; unclear D gene. The germline V gene has CDR1 SGHTS and CDR2 YDEGEE. The CDR3 is 14 amino acids. Trimming left V 1 base short and J 4 bases short, with 10 bases between. The CDR3 region is CASSLSFPADTQYF. The CDR3 coding sequence is TGTGCCAGCAGCTTGTCTTTTCCGGCAGATACGCAGTATTTT.

The chain uses TRBV6-5 and TRBJ2-2; D unclear. The germline CDR1 and CDR2 sequences are MNHEY and SVGAGI. Trimming pared 7 bases from V and 7 bases from J, leaving 10 bases between. This CDR3 spans 12 amino acids. CDR3 sequence (DNA): TGTGCCAGCAATGAATACGGCGGGGAGCTGTTTTTT. This encodes CASNEYGGELFF.

The sample holds a few counts of this clone. This chain joins TRBV11-3 and TRBJ2-7, with 10 bases matching TRBD1. Germline V gene lookup returns CDR1 SGHNT and CDR2 YENEEA. J gave up 5 bases and V 4 bases, and 2 bases lay outside the gene matches. The CDR3 is 13 residues long. The CDR3 coding sequence is TGTGCCAGCAGCTACGGACAGGGGGACGAGCAGTACTTC. Translating gives CASSYGQGDEQYF.

The CDR3: CASSLRQRNTGELFF. As DNA, the CDR3 is TGTGCCAGCAGCTTGAGACAGAGGAACACCGGGGAGCTGTTTTTT. The chain is built from TRBV5-6 and TRBJ2-2; D perhaps matches TRBD1 (5 bases). Germline-derived CDR1 and CDR2 are SGHDT and YYEEEE. Trimming removed 1 base from V and 1 base from J, with 8 bases in between. The CDR3 is made up of 15 amino acids.

CDR3 amino acids: CASSLVGRAKDGYTF. Here the CDR3 DNA reads TGTGCCAGCAGCTTGGTTGGCAGGGCAAAGGACGGCTACACCTTC. The chain uses TRBV7-9 and TRBJ1-2, with TRBD1 as a possible D gene (5 bases). CDR1 and CDR2 (germline): SEHNR, FQNEAQ (reference sequence). The CDR3 spans 15 residues. V dropped 3 bases and J dropped 8 bases, with 19 bases sitting between them.

This clone has more than one count but fewer than ten. The gene calls are TRBV7-2 and TRBJ2-7; possibly TRBD2 for D (6 bases). The germline V gene encodes CDR1 SGHTA and CDR2 FQGNSA. The CDR3 is 13 amino acids. V was clipped by 1 base and J by 6 bases, with 10 bases between them. In nucleotides, the CDR3 is TGTGCCAGCAGCTTAGAGCGGGTAACCGAGCAGTACTTC. Protein sequence: CASSLERVTEQYF.

This chain connects TRBV7-3 to TRBJ2-1, with 13 bases that match TRBD2. The CDR3 length is 15 residues. J was trimmed by 9 bases and V by 5 bases; bases with no gene match: 7. Germline CDR1 is SGHTA and CDR2 is FQGTGA. CDR3 region: CASSLGTSGTSEQFF. The DNA for the CDR3 is TGTGCCAGCAGCCTCGGGACTAGCGGGACCAGTGAGCAGTTCTTC.

The J gene is TRBJ2-3, the V gene TRBV11-2, with 7 nucleotides matching TRBD2. Germline CDR1 SGHAT, CDR2 FQNNGV. The V segment lost 1 base and the J segment 2 bases; nucleotides outside the gene matches: 6. The CDR3 loop spans 16 amino acids. CDR3 in DNA: TGTGCCAGCAGCTTAGTTGTGGCGGGAGCCACAGATACGCAGTATTTT. It is translated as CASSLVVAGATDTQYF. Looking up the rest from reference TRBV11-2 and TRBJ2-3 gives the full variable domain: EAGVAQSPRYKIIEKRQSVAFWCNPISGHATLYWYQQILGQGPKLLIQFQNNGVVDDSQLPKDRFSAERLKGVDSTLKIQPAKLEDSAVYLCASSLVVAGATDTQYFGPGTRLTVL.